This is a list of T cell receptor beta chains from one sample in a study of monozygotic twins with inflammatory bowel disease. TCRdb re-called the 5' RACE reads; every CDR3 protein appears as one record, without DNA. This repertoire includes 300,000 to 400,000 distinct CDR3 sequences. What was sequenced was blood. The receptors originated from a human donor with ulcerative colitis or Crohn's disease, or a healthy co-twin of an affected twin (not recorded which). CDR3s include the opening cysteine and the closing phenylalanine or tryptophan.

>TRBJ1-4|TRBV20-1
CSARAKARETLFF
>TRBJ2-7|TRBV18
CASSSGLEGIEQYF
>TRBJ2-3|TRBV10-3
CAIAGTSGGTSTDTQYF
>TRBJ1-2|TRBV19
CASRIYYGYTF
>TRBJ2-2|TRBV10-3
CAISEGGELFF
>TRBJ1-1|TRBV5-1
CASSAPGTGNTEAFF
>TRBJ2-1|TRBV4-3
CASSQEGGLYNEQFF
>TRBJ1-1|TRBV29-1
CSAPGQGGNTEAFF
>TRBJ2-1|TRBV27
CASSLHSSGRADEQFF
>TRBJ1-5|TRBV30
CAWSQTGRNQPQHF
>TRBJ1-2|TRBV13
CASSLRDSVNYGYTF
>TRBJ1-1|TRBV19
CASSNPRQGGRNEAFF
>TRBJ1-5|TRBV7-8
CASSFDRGVGQPQHF
>TRBJ2-2|TRBV28
CASSLGGANTGELFF
>TRBJ1-1|TRBV9
CASSVTSGQISTEAFF
>TRBJ2-6|TRBV5-1
CASRTAGTGGPGANVLTF
>TRBJ2-1|TRBV20-1
CSAKVPGLYYEQFF
>TRBJ1-4|TRBV5-5
CASSSGTVGTNEKLFF
>TRBJ2-1|TRBV7-6
CASSSRFSEKPFF
>TRBJ1-1|TRBV28
CASSFFNGFTEAFF
>TRBJ2-3|TRBV24-1
CATSDLGSGGVDTQYF
>TRBJ2-7|TRBV5-4
CASSLAGGVYEQYF
>TRBJ1-6|TRBV20-1
CSARSGQNSPLHF
>TRBJ1-4|TRBV12-3/TRBV12-4
CASSPRSWGREKLFF
>TRBJ2-7|TRBV11-1
CASSFLQGPAYEQYF
>TRBJ2-7|TRBV29-1
CSVEGDRTYEQYF